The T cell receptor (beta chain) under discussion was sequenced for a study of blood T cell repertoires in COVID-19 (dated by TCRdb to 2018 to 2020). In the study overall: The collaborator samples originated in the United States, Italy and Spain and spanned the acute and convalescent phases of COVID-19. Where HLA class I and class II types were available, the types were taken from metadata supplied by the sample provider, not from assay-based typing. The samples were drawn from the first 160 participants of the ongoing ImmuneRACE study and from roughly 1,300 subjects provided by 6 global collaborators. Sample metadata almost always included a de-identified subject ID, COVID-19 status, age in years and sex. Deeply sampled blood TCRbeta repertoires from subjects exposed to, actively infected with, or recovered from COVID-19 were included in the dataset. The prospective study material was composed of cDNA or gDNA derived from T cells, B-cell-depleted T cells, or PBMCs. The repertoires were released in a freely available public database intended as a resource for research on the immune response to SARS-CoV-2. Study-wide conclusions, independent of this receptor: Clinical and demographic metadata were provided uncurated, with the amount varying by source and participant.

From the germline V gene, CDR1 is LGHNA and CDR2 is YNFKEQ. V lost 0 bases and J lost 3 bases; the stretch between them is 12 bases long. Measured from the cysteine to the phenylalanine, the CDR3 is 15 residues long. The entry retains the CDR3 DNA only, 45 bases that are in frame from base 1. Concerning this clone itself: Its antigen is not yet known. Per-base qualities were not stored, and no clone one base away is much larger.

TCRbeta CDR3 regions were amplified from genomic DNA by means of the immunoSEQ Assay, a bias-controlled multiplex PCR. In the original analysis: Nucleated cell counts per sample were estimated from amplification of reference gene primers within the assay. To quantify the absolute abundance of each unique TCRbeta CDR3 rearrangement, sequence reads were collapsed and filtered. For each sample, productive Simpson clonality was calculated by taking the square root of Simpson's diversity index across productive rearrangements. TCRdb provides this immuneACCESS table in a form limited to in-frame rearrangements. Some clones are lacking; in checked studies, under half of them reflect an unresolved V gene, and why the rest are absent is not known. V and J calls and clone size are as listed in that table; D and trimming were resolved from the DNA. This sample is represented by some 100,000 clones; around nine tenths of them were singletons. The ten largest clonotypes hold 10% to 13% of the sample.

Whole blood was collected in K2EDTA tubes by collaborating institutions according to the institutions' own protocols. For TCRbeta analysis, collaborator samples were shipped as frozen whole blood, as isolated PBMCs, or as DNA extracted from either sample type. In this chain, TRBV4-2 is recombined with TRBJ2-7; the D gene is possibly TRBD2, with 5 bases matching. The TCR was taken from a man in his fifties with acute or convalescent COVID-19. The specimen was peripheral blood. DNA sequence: TGTGCCAGCAGCCAAGAGGAGAGGCGGGTCTACGAGCAGTACTTC. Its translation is CASSQEERRVYEQYF.